The next 3 T cell receptor beta chains were all read from a single sample in a study of blood T cell repertoires in COVID-19. Sequencing was performed with immunoSEQ multiplex PCR; in TCRdb, only in-frame clones are kept and a portion is missing. The repertoire holds 140,000 or so clones, with approximately 73% as singletons. The material sequenced was peripheral blood. These receptors were obtained from a man aged 55 to 69 with acute or convalescent COVID-19.

The rearrangement uses TRBV27 and TRBJ2-7; 8 bases align to TRBD2. The germline V gene has CDR1 MNHEY and CDR2 SMNVEV (reference sequence). There are 15 residues in the CDR3. J was trimmed by 7 bases and V by 2 bases; bases with no gene match: 10. Written as DNA, the CDR3 is TGTGCCAGCAGTTTACACCGGGAGGGGGGTTTGGAGCAGTACTTC. This gives the protein CASSLHREGGLEQYF.

The gene calls are TRBV3-1 (or the pseudogene TRBV3-2) and TRBJ2-5, with D possibly TRBD2 on 6 matching bases. This CDR3 is built from 14 residues. Germline values: CDR1 LGHDT, CDR2 YNNKEL (reference sequence). Trimming pared 4 bases from V and 3 bases from J, leaving 12 bases between. CDR3 DNA sequence: TGTGCCAGCAGCCCCGTCACGGGAGAAGAGACCCAGTACTTC. Encoded protein: CASSPVTGEETQYF.

A few counts support this clone. This sequence joins TRBV3-1 (or the pseudogene TRBV3-2) and TRBJ2-7; TRBD1 matches at 7 bases. Germline lookup yields CDR1 LGHDT and CDR2 YNNKEL (reference sequence). V shed 1 base, J shed 9 bases, and the junction held 12 bases outside the gene matches. The CDR3 sequence is 15 residues long. The CDR3 loop is CASSQGTGPRSGQYF. Here the CDR3 DNA reads TGTGCCAGCAGCCAAGGGACAGGCCCGAGGTCAGGGCAGTACTTC.